The 15 T cell receptor beta chains presented below share a single source sample, sequenced in a study of type 1 and type 2 diabetes patients. PCR was run on genomic DNA. Multiplex PCR with 30 forward and 13 reverse primers amplified the TCR beta CDR3. One entry per CDR3 protein, called by TCRdb with MiXCR from the multiplex PCR reads. The table includes some 250,000 distinct CDR3 sequences, roughly 50% detected once. Sequenced: peripheral blood mononuclear cells (PBMCs). The origin of the receptors is a young man with type 2 diabetes.

Concerning this clonotype: Its ends do not fully match the called genes, so a read error is possible. The chain employs TRBV4-1 and TRBJ1-1, with D possibly matching TRBD1 (5 bases). This CDR3 has 13 amino acids. Germline CDR1 is MGHRA and CDR2 is YSYEKL. The CDR3 reads CASSQVPRDGAAF. The CDR3 bases are TGCGCCAGCAGCCAAGTACCCCGGGACGGCGCGGCCTTT.

This clonotype was found a few times. The chain employs TRBV19 and TRBJ1-5; D is perhaps TRBD1 (6 bases). V lost 5 bases and J lost 2, with 10 bases in between. The CDR3 extends over 14 amino acids. Germline assignment: CDR1 LNHDA and CDR2 SQIVND (reference sequence). The CDR3 is CASSVQGGNQPQHF. Written as DNA, the CDR3 is TGTGCCAGTAGTGTACAGGGAGGCAATCAGCCCCAGCATTTT. Full variable domain (missing parts from reference TRBV19 and TRBJ1-5): DGGITQSPKYLFRKEGQNVTLSCEQNLNHDAMYWYRQDPGQGLRLIYYSQIVNDFQKGDIAEGYSVSREKKESFPLTVTSAQKNPTAFYLCASSVQGGNQPQHFGDGTRLSIL.

This clonotype was seen only a few times. The V and J genes are TRBV2 and TRBJ1-2; 8 bases agree with TRBD1. Germline V gene data show CDR1 as SNHLY and CDR2 as FYNNEI. V shed 6 bases, J shed 3 bases, and the junction held 9 bases outside the gene matches. The CDR3 has 15 amino acids. For the CDR3, the DNA is TGTGCCAGCAGAAAAGACAGGGGTGGACACTATGGCTACACCTTC. This sequence encodes CASRKDRGGHYGYTF.

The sample holds a few counts of this clonotype. This rearrangement joins TRBV19 to TRBJ2-7, with 9 bases aligning to TRBD2. V dropped 2 bases and J dropped 5; count of bases not matched to a gene: 10. CDR1 is LNHDA and CDR2 is SQIVND in the germline V gene (reference sequence). The CDR3 covers 16 residues. CDR3 residues: CASSIKWREGFNEQYF. CDR3 coding DNA: TGTGCCAGTAGTATAAAGTGGCGGGAGGGCTTCAACGAGCAGTACTTC.

This clonotype was seen a few times. The chain links TRBV12-3 or TRBV12-4 to TRBJ2-7, with D hard to call. Trimming stripped 6 bases from V and 6 bases from J, with 15 bases between. The CDR3 is 13 residues long. The CDR3 loop is CASSITHLGEQYF. The CDR3 DNA sequence: TGTGCCAGCAGCATCACACACCTAGGCGAGCAGTACTTC.

This clonotype occurred a few times. J is TRBJ2-1 and V is TRBV20-1; no firm D call. Germline V gene lookup returns CDR1 DFQATT and CDR2 SNEGSKA (reference sequence). V dropped 1 base and J dropped 1 base, with 11 bases sitting between them. CDR3 length: 15 amino acids. CDR3 nucleotides: TGCAGTGCTAGAGGAAGAAGGGTGTCCTACAATGAGCAGTTCTTC. It is translated as CSARGRRVSYNEQFF.

The table lists this clonotype with a count of one. The V call is TRBV2, the J call TRBJ2-7; 14 bases line up with TRBD2. This CDR3 has 15 amino acids. CDR1 is SNHLY and CDR2 is FYNNEI in the germline V gene. The ends lost 4 bases at V and 7 bases at J; junction bases unmatched: 6. The CDR3: CASSARGLAGDEQYF. The CDR3 nucleotides read TGTGCCAGCAGTGCTAGGGGACTAGCGGGAGATGAGCAGTACTTC.

This chain joins TRBV30 and TRBJ1-4; 7 bases agree with TRBD1. Germline values: CDR1 GTSNPN, CDR2 SVGIG (reference sequence). The ends lost 7 bases at V and 5 bases at J; junction bases unmatched: 7. CDR3 length: 13 residues. Here the CDR3 DNA reads TGTGCCTTCCTGGGACAGTTAAATGAAAAACTGTTTTTT. Translation gives CAFLGQLNEKLFF.

V usage is TRBV28 and J usage is TRBJ1-6, with D maybe TRBD1 (5 bases). The CDR3 is 15 residues long. The germline V gene has CDR1 MDHEN and CDR2 SYDVKM. V lost 7 bases to trimming and J lost 5 bases, with 15 bases between them. The DNA for the CDR3 is TGTGCCAGCAACGAATTCGGCAGGGATAATTCACCCCTCCACTTT. It translates to CASNEFGRDNSPLHF.

In regard to this clonotype: A read error is likely, as this CDR3 ends without the conserved phenylalanine or tryptophan. The chain couples TRBV6-5 to TRBJ1-4; TRBD1 might be the D (5 bases). Per the germline V gene, CDR1 is MNHEY and CDR2 is SVGAGI. The CDR3 contains 16 residues. With 5 bases removed from V and 7 bases from J, the gap between germline ends came to 20 bases. CDR3 loop: CASSDPSGSGGEKLFS. As DNA, the CDR3 is TGTGCCAGCAGTGACCCTTCAGGGAGCGGCGGTGAAAAACTGTTTTCT.

J is TRBJ2-1 and V is TRBV2; possibly TRBD1 or TRBD2 for D (5 bases each). From germline, CDR1 is SNHLY and CDR2 FYNNEI. Trimming removed 5 bases from V and 6 bases from J, with 14 bases in between. This CDR3 region has 14 residues. The CDR3, as DNA: TGTGCCAGCAGTTTGGGCAGGGACCGCAATGAGCAGTTCTTC. Amino acids: CASSLGRDRNEQFF.

CDR3 sequence reads: CSVEDAAINEQFF. The CDR3 nucleotides read TGCAGCGTTGAAGATGCGGCAATCAATGAGCAGTTCTTC. The chain joins TRBV29-1 to TRBJ2-1; D remains ambiguous. From germline, CDR1 is SQVTM and CDR2 ANQGSEA. This CDR3 region has 13 residues. The V and J ends lost 0 bases and 6 bases respectively, with 9 bases between them.

This clonotype was counted a few times. The chain couples TRBV5-1 to TRBJ1-1; the D gene is possibly TRBD1 (6 bases). V was pared by 3 bases and J by 5 bases, with 17 bases between. This CDR3 comprises 15 residues. The germline CDR1 and CDR2 sequences are SGHRS and YFSETQ. CDR3 sequence (DNA): TGCGCCAGCAGCTCAACAGGGAAGGAGGGAACTGAAGCTTTCTTT. The encoded protein is CASSSTGKEGTEAFF.

This clonotype was observed a few times. This sequence joins TRBV7-7 and TRBJ2-3, with D perhaps matching TRBD2 (6 bases). In germline, CDR1 is SSHAT, CDR2 FNYEAQ (reference sequence). Trimming took off 5 bases at V and 5 bases at J, with 17 bases between the two ends. The CDR3 has 15 residues. CDR3 sequence (DNA): TGTGCCAGCAGCCCCGGGAGAGGAGGCGGAGATACGCAGTATTTT. Its protein is CASSPGRGGGDTQYF. Supplemented by reference TRBV7-7 and TRBJ2-3, the full variable domain reads GAGVSQSPRYKVTKRGQDVTLRCDPISSHATLYWYQQALGQGPEFLTYFNYEAQPDKSGLPSDRFSAERPEGSISTLTIQRTEQRDSAMYRCASSPGRGGGDTQYFGPGTRLTVL.

This clonotype has a count of ten or more. This chain links TRBV2 with TRBJ1-1; unclear D gene. The CDR3 runs 14 residues. The V and J ends lost 7 bases and 1 base respectively, with 13 bases between them. Germline V gene sequence: CDR1 SNHLY, CDR2 FYNNEI. The CDR3 coding sequence is TGTGCCAGCACCCCTAGCAAAGGGAACACTGAAGCTTTCTTT. Translating gives CASTPSKGNTEAFF.